A selection of T cell receptor beta chains follows, all from one sample in a study of T cells expressing NK-cell markers. TCRdb re-analyzed the 5' RACE reads; it lists each CDR3 protein once, without DNA. The sample data list over 120,000 distinct CDR3 sequences. The specimen sequenced was blood T cells: a sorted CD56 or NKG2C T cell subset, CD4+ or CD8+ T cells, or bulk PBMC T cells (not recorded which). Receptors were obtained from a man in his late teens or twenties in good health. Each CDR3 is given with its conserved first and last residue. The order of the fields is V gene, J gene, CDR3 protein.

TRBV10-3	TRBJ2-7	CAISGTSGSSYEQYF
TRBV18	TRBJ2-5	CASSPPSFGVPASQETQYF
TRBV3-1	TRBJ2-1	CASSRIPGLADNEQFF
TRBV27	TRBJ2-1	CASRTREIAYNEQFF
TRBV7-8	TRBJ2-4	CASSPEGLAKNIQYF
TRBV12-3/TRBV12-4	TRBJ2-5	CASSLAWTGGNVETQYF
TRBV29-1	TRBJ2-1	CSVEGGTGEYNEQFF
TRBV12-3/TRBV12-4	TRBJ2-3	CASSFDPSGRETDTQYF
TRBV27	TRBJ2-7	CASSSTGTSGTGYEQYF
TRBV11-2	TRBJ2-1	CASSLTGSWGEQFF
TRBV19	TRBJ2-7	CASSPGPSYEQYF
TRBV13	TRBJ2-3	CASSLEVGPRDPQYF
TRBV12-3/TRBV12-4	TRBJ2-1	CASSPDGGVGDEQFF
TRBV6-5	TRBJ1-1	CASRKYRDKENTEAFF
TRBV10-3	TRBJ2-1	CAISSVTYNEQFF
TRBV5-1	TRBJ1-1	CASSYTPKGEAFF
TRBV27	TRBJ1-5	CASSLYSHNQPQHF
TRBV3-1	TRBJ2-1	CASSQDSLAAEQFF
TRBV6-1	TRBJ2-5	CASRGTGGYETQYF
TRBV28	TRBJ2-7	CASSPLKSSYEQYF
TRBV29-1	TRBJ2-5	CSAYSVEETQYF
TRBV9	TRBJ2-7	CASSVDTVNYEQYF
TRBV2	TRBJ2-1	CASSETTGSYNEQFF
TRBV2	TRBJ2-1	CASSDPGLAGGAGSYNEQFF
TRBV5-1	TRBJ2-1	CASKDGKSSYNEQFF
TRBV4-2	TRBJ1-5	CASSQEGQGYQPQHF
TRBV6-1	TRBJ1-2	CASSEGRALTF
TRBV4-3	TRBJ2-7	CASSQDSASYEQYF
TRBV28	TRBJ2-7	CASSSFSYEQYF
TRBV27	TRBJ2-1	CASRAGTIEQFF
TRBV6-5	TRBJ1-2	CASSYSEGSGYGYTF
TRBV11-2	TRBJ2-2	CASSLYLADGELFF
TRBV11-2	TRBJ2-5	CASSLDRASGRIETQYF
TRBV29-1	TRBJ2-3	CSVEDRGPRDSTDTQYF
TRBV4-3	TRBJ2-3	CASSQVPGGATDTQYF
TRBV29-1	TRBJ1-2	CSARGQGLTNYGYTF
TRBV7-8	TRBJ2-4	CASSDGLAGGKNIQYF
TRBV7-6	TRBJ2-1	CASSFAGSYNEQFF
TRBV7-8	TRBJ2-3	CASSQGLGTDTQYF
TRBV4-1	TRBJ1-1	CASSQEEGAGTEAFF
TRBV29-1	TRBJ2-5	CSVALLGRSRETQYF
TRBV5-1	TRBJ1-1	CASSQSQGYLNTEAFF
TRBV3-1	TRBJ2-2	CASSQVSTDLITGELFF